A selection of T cell receptor beta chains follows, all from one sample in a study of cytomegalovirus exposure and HLA in healthy donors. TCRdb's copy holds only in-frame clones and misses some; the assay was immunoSEQ multiplex PCR. The table records 50,000 or so clones, about three quarters of them present only once. The sample comprised PBMCs. All receptors come from a man in his late teens or twenties in good health and CMV-seronegative. The CDR3 runs from the conserved cysteine through the conserved F or W. Each record gives: CDR3 DNA, CDR3 protein, V gene, clone size, J gene, D gene. The D gene is left open where the match is weak. Clone size is stated in some rows and not others, as once, few, many or a class when expanded.

TGTGCCAGCTCACCCCGGACAGGGAGTGAAAAACTGTTTTTT CASSPRTGSEKLFF TRBV18 . TRBJ1-4 TRBD1
TGTGCCAGCAGTGACGACTCGCAGCCCCAGCATTTT CASSDDSQPQHF TRBV2 few TRBJ1-5 .
TGTGCCAGCAGCCTTGAACTTACAGGGGCCCAGCATTTT CASSLELTGAQHF TRBV14 . TRBJ1-5 TRBD1
TGCGCCAGCAGCCTACAGGACTCCCCGGGAGACGGCTACACCTTC CASSLQDSPGDGYTF TRBV4-1 . TRBJ1-2 .
TGTGCCAGCAGTGTTTCGGGGGAAGAGACCCAGTACTTC CASSVSGEETQYF TRBV25-1 . TRBJ2-5 .
TGCGCCAGCAGCTCGGCGGGGGGTTTTGAAAAACTGTTTTTT CASSSAGGFEKLFF TRBV5-1 few TRBJ1-4 .
TGTGCCAGCCGAGACAGGGTCCGGGGAAGGCAGTATTTT CASRDRVRGRQYF TRBV5-4 once TRBJ2-3 TRBD1
TGTGCCAGCAGTTACCACCAGGGGGCAAGGGATGAGCAGTTCTTC CASSYHQGARDEQFF TRBV6-5 . TRBJ2-1 TRBD1
TGTGCCAGCAGCCTGGGACTAGCGGGAAGCACCTACGAGCAGTACTTC CASSLGLAGSTYEQYF TRBV5-6 . TRBJ2-7 TRBD2
TGTGCCAGCAGCTTAGTACAGGTGAACACTGAAGCTTTCTTT CASSLVQVNTEAFF TRBV7-8 . TRBJ1-1 .
TGTGCCAGCAGCTTCCTGGGACTAGCGGGAGGGAACACCGGGGAGCTGTTTTTT CASSFLGLAGGNTGELFF TRBV7-2 . TRBJ2-2 TRBD2
TGTGCCAGCAGGCGGGACGCGGTTTCCTACAATGAGCAGTTCTTC CASRRDAVSYNEQFF TRBV2 few TRBJ2-1 .
TGTGCCAGCAGAACAGGGGACTATGGCTACACCTTC CASRTGDYGYTF TRBV6-5 . TRBJ1-2 TRBD1
TGCGCCAGCAGCCCACAGGGAAGTTTTGCTGAAGCTTTCTTT CASSPQGSFAEAFF TRBV5-1 . TRBJ1-1 .
TGTGCCAGCGGTCCGGGACAGGGTAGCTATGGCTACACCTTC CASGPGQGSYGYTF TRBV28 few TRBJ1-2 TRBD1
TGCAGCGTTGTGTCGAGCGGCCACTACAATGAGCAGTTCTTC CSVVSSGHYNEQFF TRBV29-1 . TRBJ2-1 .
TGTGCCAGCAGTCCGGACAAGCCAGATACGCAGTATTTT CASSPDKPDTQYF TRBV2 . TRBJ2-3 .
TGTGCCATATCTGCTGGGGCCAACGTCCTGACTTTC CAISAGANVLTF TRBV10-3 . TRBJ2-6 .
TGTGCCAGCAGCTTAGGGACAGGGTGGCGCGAGCAGTACTTC CASSLGTGWREQYF TRBV7-9 . TRBJ2-7 TRBD1
TGTGCCAGCAGCTTGGTTAGCGGAACCTCCTACGAGCAGTACTTC CASSLVSGTSYEQYF TRBV7-9 . TRBJ2-7 .
TGTGCCAGCGGTAGAGGGGGCGATTGGGAGACCCAGTACTTC CASGRGGDWETQYF TRBV6-1 few TRBJ2-5 TRBD1
TGTGCCAGCAGCACGACAGACTACTATGGCTACACCTTC CASSTTDYYGYTF TRBV5-4 . TRBJ1-2 .
TGTGCCAGCAGCGACCCCGGGACTAACACCATATATTTT CASSDPGTNTIYF TRBV7-2 . TRBJ1-3 .
TGTGCCATCAGTGAAGGGACCGGGGGAAATCAGCCCCAGCATTTT CAISEGTGGNQPQHF TRBV10-3 . TRBJ1-5 .
TGTGCCAGCAGCCGCGACAGTAGCAATCAGCCCCAGCATTTT CASSRDSSNQPQHF TRBV5-4 . TRBJ1-5 .
TGCGCCAGCAGCCAAGGTCCGGGTCGGGAGCCCACAGATACGCAGTATTTT CASSQGPGREPTDTQYF TRBV4-1 . TRBJ2-3 .
TGTGCCAGCAGTGAAGCGGGCAGCACAGATACGCAGTATTTT CASSEAGSTDTQYF TRBV6-1 . TRBJ2-3 .
TGCGCCAGCAGCTTGGAGCTATCACTAACTGGTAATTCACCCCTCCACTTT CASSLELSLTGNSPLHF TRBV5-1 . TRBJ1-6 .
TGTGCCAGCAGCCGGTCAGGGGGTTCCTACAATGAGCAGTTCTTC CASSRSGGSYNEQFF TRBV5-4 few TRBJ2-1 TRBD1
TGTGCCAGCAGCTTAATGGGCAGGGGGGGCAATCAGCCCCAGCATTTT CASSLMGRGGNQPQHF TRBV7-2 . TRBJ1-5 TRBD1
TGTGCCAGCGGTCTCGTTGAGGGAATTAGCAATCAGCCCCAGCATTTT CASGLVEGISNQPQHF TRBV28 . TRBJ1-5 .
TGTGCCAGCAGCGCCGGGACTAGCGAGGACAATGAGCAGTTCTTC CASSAGTSEDNEQFF TRBV9 few TRBJ2-1 TRBD2
TGTGCCAGCAGCCGTATGCAAGAGACCCAGTACTTC CASSRMQETQYF TRBV7-9 . TRBJ2-5 .
TGCAGCGTTGGTGGTCGGGGTAGCAATCAGCCCCAGCATTTT CSVGGRGSNQPQHF TRBV29-1 . TRBJ1-5 .
TGTGCCAGCAGCCGAGAGACAGGGCAACTCTATGGCTACACCTTC CASSRETGQLYGYTF TRBV28 . TRBJ1-2 TRBD1
TGTGCCAGCAGCGTAGGAGGAGGTCTATCACCCCTCCACTTT CASSVGGGLSPLHF TRBV9 . TRBJ1-6 .
TGTGCCAGCAGTCCCCTAGCGGGATCCTCCTACGAGCAGTACTTC CASSPLAGSSYEQYF TRBV27 few TRBJ2-7 TRBD2
TGTGCCAGCAGCTTAGTAGCGGGAGGTACCGAGCAGTACTTC CASSLVAGGTEQYF TRBV7-6 . TRBJ2-7 TRBD2
TGTGCTAGTGGTCCGGGGACAGGGGGCTCCAACCAAGAGACCCAGTACTTC CASGPGTGGSNQETQYF TRBV12-5 . TRBJ2-5 TRBD1
TGTGCCAGCGGTTTAACAGGTACCTATGGCTACACCTTC CASGLTGTYGYTF TRBV28 . TRBJ1-2 .
TGTGCCTGGGGGAGCAATTCACCCCTCCACTTT CAWGSNSPLHF TRBV30 . TRBJ1-6 .
TGTGCCAGCAGTCCAGGGACTAGCAGACACGAGCAGTACTTC CASSPGTSRHEQYF TRBV27 . TRBJ2-7 TRBD2
TGTGCCAGCAGCCCGGGGGACAGGGGGCAAGGCGAGCAGTACTTC CASSPGDRGQGEQYF TRBV5-6 . TRBJ2-7 TRBD1
TGTGCCAGCAGCACGACGGGGACTAGCACAGATACGCAGTATTTT CASSTTGTSTDTQYF TRBV28 . TRBJ2-3 .
TGTGCCAGCAGCTCAGCGGGCCCGAACAATGAGCAGTTCTTC CASSSAGPNNEQFF TRBV5-4 . TRBJ2-1 .